One sample yielded the 13 T cell receptor beta chains listed below, sequenced in a study of cytomegalovirus exposure and HLA in healthy donors. The PCR was carried out with 60 Vbeta primers and 13 Jbeta primers. Clones were read by immunoSEQ multiplex PCR, and TCRdb kept only the in-frame ones, dropping some. This listing includes about 200,000 clones. The sample comprised PBMCs. These receptors came from a man in his thirties or forties in good health and CMV-seronegative.

This chain connects TRBV5-1 to TRBJ2-2, with TRBD2 matching over 7 bases. CDR1 is SGHRS and CDR2 is YFSETQ in the germline V gene. The V and J ends lost 0 bases and 6 bases, in that order; junction bases with no gene match: 8. The CDR3 runs 16 residues. The CDR3 bases are TGCGCCAGCAGCTTGGCCCTGGGGAGGGGCGCCGGGGAGCTGTTTTTT. Translation: CASSLALGRGAGELFF.

Notes on this clone: The same CDR3 can be traced to other DNA sequences in this sample. The chain carries TRBV28 and TRBJ2-6, with a possible D match to TRBD2 (5 bases). V dropped 6 bases and J dropped 4 bases, with 13 bases sitting between them. CDR1 is MDHEN, CDR2 SYDVKM, per germline. The CDR3 is made up of 15 amino acids. CDR3 amino acids: CASRGGGPGANVLTF. In DNA form, the CDR3 reads TGTGCCAGCAGGGGCGGAGGCCCCGGGGCCAACGTCCTGACTTTC.

The J gene is TRBJ1-3, the V gene TRBV2; 8 bases line up with TRBD1. The germline V gene has CDR1 SNHLY and CDR2 FYNNEI. The CDR3 has 15 amino acids. Unmatched junction bases numbered 9, after V lost 4 bases and J lost 7 bases. CDR3: CASSGAQGAGNTIYF. Here the CDR3 DNA reads TGTGCCAGCAGTGGTGCTCAGGGGGCAGGTAACACCATATATTTT.

The CDR3 coding sequence is TGTGCCAGTAGTATCATGGCGGGGGAAACGGAGTACTTC. It yields the protein CASSIMAGETEYF. The gene calls are TRBV19 and TRBJ2-7; 7 bases match TRBD2. Germline values: CDR1 LNHDA, CDR2 SQIVND (reference sequence). The CDR3 consists of 13 residues. Trimming took 3 bases from V and 11 from J; bases not matched to a gene: 10.

The DNA for the CDR3 is TGTGCCAGCAGAGGTACAGGACGCGGCTATGGCTACACCTTC. Translated, it gives CASRGTGRGYGYTF. V usage is TRBV6-5 and J usage is TRBJ1-2; D possibly corresponds to TRBD1 (5 bases). Germline V gene data show CDR1 as MNHEY and CDR2 as SVGAGI. V lost 6 bases to trimming and J lost 4 bases, with 15 bases between them. The CDR3 spans 14 residues.

The gene calls are TRBV14 and TRBJ1-2; 10 bases are a match to TRBD1. Trimming removed 4 bases from V and 7 bases from J; junction bases left unmatched: 6. In germline, CDR1 is SGHDN, CDR2 FVKESK. The CDR3 covers 14 residues. The DNA of the CDR3 is TGTGCCAGCAGCCCGGGGGACAGGGGTGGTGGCTACACCTTC. Its translation is CASSPGDRGGGYTF.

The gene calls are TRBV14 and TRBJ1-1; 7 positions match TRBD1. The trim removed 5 bases at V and 4 bases at J, leaving 10 bases unmatched. The CDR3 sequence is 15 residues long. Germline loops: CDR1 SGHDN, CDR2 FVKESK. As DNA, the CDR3 is TGTGCCAGCAGCGAAATACAGGGGAAAGGCACTGAAGCTTTCTTT. It yields the protein CASSEIQGKGTEAFF.

The chain combines TRBV19 with TRBJ1-5; tentatively, D is TRBD1 (6 bases). This CDR3 comprises 15 residues. V dropped 2 bases and J dropped 7 bases, with 15 bases sitting between them. Per germline, CDR1 LNHDA and CDR2 SQIVND (reference sequence). The CDR3: CASSITGLEGQPQHF. Written as DNA, the CDR3 is TGTGCCAGTAGTATAACAGGGTTAGAGGGCCAGCCCCAGCATTTT.

The rearrangement joins TRBV23-1 to TRBJ1-2; 8 bases agree with TRBD1. TRBV23-1 is an ORF for which the function is uncertain. The CDR3 is 16 amino acids. The V and J ends lost 2 bases and 2 bases, in that order; junction bases with no gene match: 7. The CDR3: CASSQRRDRRNYGYTF. The CDR3 nucleotides read TGCGCCAGCAGTCAAAGGCGGGACAGGAGGAACTATGGCTACACCTTC.

As regards this clone: Other DNA sequences in the sample encode the same CDR3. This chain joins TRBV5-1 and TRBJ2-5, with 15 bases aligning to TRBD2. After removal of 4 bases from V and 5 bases from J, the junction contained 6 bases not matched to a gene. Germline assignment: CDR1 SGHRS and CDR2 YFSETQ. The CDR3 runs to 16 residues. Written as DNA, the CDR3 is TGCGCCAGCAGCCCTGGACTAGCGGGGGGGCAGGAGACCCAGTACTTC. Translated: CASSPGLAGGQETQYF.

The V and J genes are TRBV9 and TRBJ1-2, with D maybe TRBD1 (5 bases). CDR3 size: 15 residues. Germline loops: CDR1 SGDLS, CDR2 YYNGEE. The V gene lost 0 bases and the J gene lost 0 bases, with 9 bases spanning the gap. DNA for the CDR3: TGTGCCAGCAGCGTAGATGGGGGGGCTAACTATGGCTACACCTTC. It codes for CASSVDGGANYGYTF.

The J gene is TRBJ2-1, the V gene TRBV13, with 9 bases that match TRBD1. The V and J ends lost 4 bases and 7 bases, in that order; junction bases with no gene match: 2. CDR3 length equals 13 residues. Germline lookup yields CDR1 PRHDT and CDR2 FYEKMQ (reference sequence). In DNA, the CDR3 is TGTGCCAGCAGCTCGGGACAGGGAAATGAGCAGTTCTTC. It codes for CASSSGQGNEQFF.

The chain joins TRBV5-8 to TRBJ2-7; 7 nucleotides match TRBD2. The germline V gene encodes CDR1 SGHTS and CDR2 YDEGEE. The CDR3 sequence is 15 residues long. Germline trimming cut 0 bases from V and 1 base from J; bases unmatched to any gene: 4. CDR3 loop: CASSLEAGRSYEQYF. In DNA, the CDR3 is TGTGCCAGCAGCTTGGAAGCGGGAAGATCCTACGAGCAGTACTTC. Full variable domain (remainder filled in from reference TRBV5-8 and TRBJ2-7): EAGVTQSPTHLIKTRGQQATLRCSPISGHTSVYWYQQALGLGLQFLLWYDEGEERNRGNFPPRFSGRQFPNYSSELNVNALELEDSALYLCASSLEAGRSYEQYFGPGTRLTVT.